The 20 T cell receptor beta chains given below trace back to one sample, sequenced in a study of T cells in Graves' hyperthyroidism and ophthalmopathy. The investigators amplified TCR beta CDR3 regions from RNA transcripts. During a first-round RT-PCR of the TCR CDR3, the HTBI primer set was used. TCRdb re-derived calls from the multiplex PCR reads in MiXCR, one entry per CDR3 protein. Of 370,000 or so distinct CDR3 sequences listed, 13% were seen once; the top ten hold around 20%. The sample comprised blood. These receptors were collected from a man aged 30 to 39 with Graves' hyperthyroidism that later progressed to Graves' ophthalmopathy.

In this sample, this clonotype turned up many times. This chain links TRBV2 with TRBJ2-7; TRBD1 matches 9 bases. The CDR3 runs 15 residues. CDR1 is SNHLY and CDR2 is FYNNEI in the germline V gene. The J segment lost 6 bases and the V segment lost 2 bases, leaving 8 bases of the junction unmatched. Here the CDR3 reads CASSEQGTGLFEQYF. The CDR3, as DNA: TGTGCCAGCAGTGAACAGGGGACAGGGTTATTCGAGCAGTACTTC.

This clonotype has just a few counts. The chain combines TRBV5-1 with TRBJ2-1, with unresolved D. Trimming took 4 bases from V and 10 from J, leaving 12 bases between them. This CDR3 spans 12 amino acids. The germline V gene has CDR1 SGHRS and CDR2 YFSETQ. The CDR3 coding sequence is TGCGCCAGCAGCCCAGGAACCTGGGAGCAGTTCTTC. Its protein is CASSPGTWEQFF.

In its sample, this clonotype was seen many times. The V gene is TRBV5-1, the J gene TRBJ2-3; D ambiguous. The CDR3 totals 13 residues. Germline V gene lookup returns CDR1 SGHRS and CDR2 YFSETQ. The V end was cut by 4 bases, the J end by 2 bases, with 8 bases between. CDR3 nucleotide sequence: TGCGCCAGCAGCCTGAACCCCACAGATACGCAGTATTTT. The encoded protein is CASSLNPTDTQYF.

This clonotype has a count of ten or more. This sequence joins TRBV28 and TRBJ1-1; a possible D gene is TRBD1 (5 bases). The CDR3 is made up of 14 amino acids. Germline V gene lookup returns CDR1 MDHEN and CDR2 SYDVKM. The V end lost 10 bases, the J end lost 3 bases, and 18 bases lay between the germline ends. The CDR3 sequence is CATSEGNGDTEAFF. The CDR3 coding sequence is TGTGCCACCAGCGAGGGGAATGGGGACACTGAAGCTTTCTTT.

This clonotype was counted many times. The chain recombines TRBV7-8 with TRBJ1-1; 9 bases line up with TRBD1. With 4 bases clipped from V and 4 bases from J, the junction kept 7 bases outside the gene matches. CDR1 SGHVS and CDR2 FQNEAQ come from the germline V gene. The CDR3 sequence is 15 residues long. The CDR3 region has the DNA TGTGCCAGCAGCTGGGGACAGGGTGTTGGCACTGAAGCTTTCTTT. As protein: CASSWGQGVGTEAFF.

This clonotype was seen many times. This sequence joins TRBV28 and TRBJ1-5; D gene unclear. The V gene lost 0 bases and the J gene lost 0 bases, with 9 bases spanning the gap. There are 16 residues in the CDR3. Germline values: CDR1 MDHEN, CDR2 SYDVKM. The CDR3 sequence: CASSLWAGDSNQPQHF. The CDR3 nucleotides are TGTGCCAGCAGTTTATGGGCAGGAGATAGCAATCAGCCCCAGCATTTT.

Concerning this clonotype: The germline gene is not matched at one end of the junction; a read error may be the cause. The chain joins TRBV5-1 to TRBJ1-3, with 8 nucleotides matching TRBD1. Germline-derived CDR1 and CDR2 are SGHRS and YFSETQ. CDR3 size: 14 residues. The CDR3 spells CASSPDRAGNSIYF. For the CDR3, the DNA is TGCGCCAGCAGCCCGGACAGGGCAGGAAACAGCATATATTTT.

The CDR3 sequence: CASSPQRPNTGELFF. In DNA, the CDR3 is TGTGCCAGCAGCCCCCAACGTCCGAACACCGGGGAGCTGTTTTTT. The V call is TRBV6-7, the J call TRBJ2-2; D not certain. TRBV6-7 is filed as an ORF, its function uncertain. The CDR3 is 15 residues long. V was trimmed by 6 bases and J by 0 bases, leaving 11 bases between them.

This clonotype showed up just a few times. This chain joins TRBV9 and TRBJ2-1; D gene ambiguous. The CDR3 extends over 15 amino acids. CDR1 is SGDLS and CDR2 is YYNGEE in the germline V gene. V lost 0 bases to trimming and J lost 10 bases, with 17 bases between them. Here the CDR3 reads CASSVAPQVGLEQFF. The CDR3 bases are TGTGCCAGCAGCGTAGCTCCCCAGGTAGGCTTAGAGCAGTTCTTC.

This clonotype showed up many times. This rearrangement joins TRBV28 to TRBJ2-1; TRBD1 matches at 10 bases. The CDR3 extends over 15 amino acids. V was clipped by 8 bases and J by 7 bases; unmatched bases: 11. The germline CDR1 and CDR2 sequences are MDHEN and SYDVKM. CDR3 protein: CASSLRGQGDNEQFF. The CDR3 nucleotides are TGTGCCAGCTCCCTTAGAGGACAGGGGGATAATGAGCAGTTCTTC.

The rearrangement links TRBV28 to TRBJ1-3; tentatively, D is TRBD1 (5 bases). Germline CDR1 is MDHEN and CDR2 is SYDVKM. CDR3 length: 15 amino acids. V was cut by 2 bases and J by 0 bases, with 8 bases left in between. CDR3: CASSLGGDSGNTIYF. CDR3 sequence (DNA): TGTGCCAGCAGTTTAGGGGGTGACTCTGGAAACACCATATATTTT.

Only a few counts were recorded for this clonotype. This chain joins TRBV5-6 and TRBJ2-4; 8 positions match TRBD1. V shed 4 bases and J 0 bases; nucleotides not matched to a gene: 6. This CDR3 region has 16 residues. Per germline, CDR1 SGHDT and CDR2 YYEEEE. The CDR3 region is CASSPGQGLAKNIQYF. CDR3 coding DNA: TGTGCCAGCAGCCCTGGACAGGGACTAGCCAAAAACATTCAGTACTTC.

This clonotype was counted between two and nine times. The chain uses TRBV9 and TRBJ1-3, with D unresolved. The CDR3 loop spans 13 amino acids. Germline V CDR1 and CDR2: SGDLS, YYNGEE. Trimming shortened V by 3 bases and J by 6 bases, and 10 bases separated the two germline ends. This CDR3 is CASSGETENTIYF. The CDR3 bases are TGTGCCAGCAGCGGCGAAACGGAAAACACCATATATTTT.

The chain employs TRBV19 and TRBJ1-4; 9 positions match TRBD1. V was pared by 4 bases and J by 7 bases, with 7 bases of the junction left unmatched. Germline CDR1 and CDR2: LNHDA and SQIVND (reference sequence). The CDR3 spans 15 residues. The CDR3 region is CASSTTGGRSEKLFF. The CDR3 region has the DNA TGTGCCAGTAGTACGACAGGGGGACGGTCTGAAAAACTGTTTTTT.

This clonotype has more than one count but fewer than ten. The chain uses TRBV7-9 and TRBJ1-4; a possible D gene is TRBD1 (5 bases). V gave up 6 bases and J gave up 7 bases, with 15 bases separating them. CDR1 and CDR2 (germline): SEHNR, FQNEAQ (reference sequence). The CDR3 length is 14 residues. CDR3 protein: CASRSGTRGEKLFF. As DNA, the CDR3 is TGTGCCAGCAGGTCCGGGACCCGGGGTGAAAAACTGTTTTTT.

The sample holds many counts of this clonotype. The chain has TRBV5-6 and TRBJ1-1; 12 bases agree with TRBD1. The V and J ends lost 3 bases and 3 bases, in that order; junction bases with no gene match: 3. Germline CDR1 SGHDT, CDR2 YYEEEE. The CDR3 loop spans 15 amino acids. CDR3 in amino acids: CASSWGQGAHTEAFF. CDR3 nucleotides: TGTGCCAGCAGCTGGGGACAGGGGGCCCACACTGAAGCTTTCTTT.

There are many counts of this clonotype. V is TRBV2 and J is TRBJ2-2; 13 positions match TRBD2. There are 14 residues in the CDR3. Germline V gives CDR1 SNHLY, CDR2 FYNNEI. Trimming took 6 bases from V and 5 from J; bases not matched to a gene: 0. The CDR3 DNA is TGTGCCAGCAGGGGACTAGCGGGGACCGGGGAGCTGTTTTTT. Protein product: CASRGLAGTGELFF.

This clonotype appeared a few times. The chain has TRBV14 and TRBJ1-2, with D unresolved. This CDR3 region has 14 residues. The germline V gene has CDR1 SGHDN and CDR2 FVKESK. V shed 4 bases and J shed 6 bases, with 15 bases lying between them. This CDR3 is CASSRPEGRDGYTF. The CDR3 nucleotides are TGTGCCAGCAGCCGGCCCGAAGGTAGAGATGGCTACACCTTC.

The V call is TRBV18, the J call TRBJ1-5, with TRBD1 matching over 8 bases. V gave up 3 bases and J gave up 4 bases; unmatched junction bases: 5. CDR3 length: 15 amino acids. Per germline, CDR1 KGHSH and CDR2 LQKENI. CDR3: CASSPQGARNQPQHF. The CDR3, as DNA: TGTGCCAGCTCACCCCAGGGGGCGCGGAATCAGCCCCAGCATTTT.

CDR3 protein: CASSQQGWTEAFF. The CDR3 DNA is TGTGCCAGCAGTCAACAGGGGTGGACTGAAGCTTTCTTT. This chain uses TRBV28 with TRBJ1-1, with TRBD1 matching 7 bases. Germline assignment: CDR1 MDHEN and CDR2 SYDVKM. J was trimmed by 5 bases and V by 5 bases; bases with no gene match: 5. This CDR3 comprises 13 residues.